This T cell receptor beta chain was sequenced for a study of blood T cell repertoires in COVID-19. The repertoire was sequenced with immunoSEQ multiplex PCR; TCRdb's copy has only in-frame clones and lacks some. The top ten clones hold 5.5% to 8.5% of a sample with 70,000 or so clones, more than 80% of them seen once. This receptor was obtained from a woman of 80 years or more with active COVID-19. The sample was peripheral blood.

CDR3 sequence reads: CASSLGTGFYGYTF. DNA of the CDR3: TGTGCCAGCAGCTTAGGGACAGGGTTCTATGGCTACACCTTC. The chain couples TRBV7-2 to TRBJ1-2, with 8 bases identical to TRBD1. There are 14 residues in the CDR3. The trim removed 1 base at V and 4 bases at J, leaving 2 bases unmatched. The germline V gene encodes CDR1 SGHTA and CDR2 FQGNSA. Looking up the rest from reference TRBV7-2 and TRBJ1-2 gives the full variable domain: GAGVSQSPSNKVTEKGKDVELRCDPISGHTALYWYRQSLGQGLEFLIYFQGNSAPDKSGLPSDRFSAERTGGSVSTLTIQRTQQEDSAVYLCASSLGTGFYGYTFGSGTRLTVV.